Presented here are 25 T cell receptor beta chains from one specimen sequenced in a study of sequential checkpoint blockade in melanoma. Profiled with immunoSEQ multiplex PCR; TCRdb holds only in-frame clones, not every one. This sample has tens of thousands of clones, with 83% found just once. Described treatment: randomized to nivolumab then ipilimumab (arm A) or the reverse (arm B). Material: CD8+ T cells sorted from blood (inferred from file names), obtained from a patient given nivolumab and ipilimumab in sequence. Receptors were obtained from a human donor with melanoma.

The genes are TRBV4-1 and TRBJ2-1; no clear D. Trimming cost V 11 bases and J 5 bases, with 10 bases left between them. This CDR3 region has 11 residues. The germline V gene encodes CDR1 MGHRA and CDR2 YSYEKL. CDR3 bases: TGCGCCGCTGCCACGGACAATGAGCAGTTCTTC. Its protein product is CAAATDNEQFF.

This clone has a single count. This sequence joins TRBV27 and TRBJ1-2, with TRBD1 identical over 8 bases. V dropped 4 bases and J dropped 10; count of bases not matched to a gene: 11. Germline values: CDR1 MNHEY, CDR2 SMNVEV (reference sequence). This CDR3 is 14 amino acids long. The CDR3 loop reads CASSSGQELWLYTF. CDR3 bases: TGTGCCAGCAGTTCGGGACAGGAACTATGGCTCTACACCTTC.

The gene calls are TRBV5-4 and TRBJ2-5; 8 bases match TRBD1. The DNA end lines up better with TRBJ2-7; the J call may be wrong. The CDR3 is 14 residues long. The V gene's germline CDR1 is SGHNT and CDR2 YYREEE (reference sequence). CDR3 loop: CASSFATGAYEQYF. For the CDR3, the DNA is TGTGCCAGCAGCTTCGCGACAGGGGCGTACGAGCAGTACTTC.

Written as DNA, the CDR3 is TGTGCCAGTAGTATGACTAGCGGGTCATACGAGCAGTACTTC. Translation: CASSMTSGSYEQYF. This chain connects TRBV19 to TRBJ2-7; the match to TRBD2 covers 10 bases. CDR3 size: 14 residues. Germline values: CDR1 LNHDA, CDR2 SQIVND (reference sequence). With 3 bases clipped from V and 4 bases from J, the junction kept 3 bases outside the gene matches.

The DNA of the CDR3 is TGCGCTGGGGGGGGCACTGAAGCTTTCTTT. Translation gives CAGGGTEAFF. V and J are TRBV29-1 and TRBJ1-1; the D gene is possibly TRBD1 (5 bases). Germline V gene data show CDR1 as SQVTM and CDR2 as ANQGSEA. The CDR3 sequence is 10 residues long. The variable domain in full, completed from reference TRBV29-1 and TRBJ1-1, reads SAVISQKPSRDICQRGTSLTIQCQVDSQVTMMFWYRQQPGQSLTLIATANQGSEATYESGFVIDKFPISRPNLTFSTLTVSNMSPEDSSIYLCAGGGTEAFFGQGTRLTVV.

The rearrangement uses TRBV5-4 and TRBJ2-7, with 10 nucleotides matching TRBD1. The CDR3 is 14 amino acids. Germline-derived CDR1 and CDR2 are SGHNT and YYREEE (reference sequence). V shed 2 bases, J shed 6 bases, and the junction held 5 bases outside the gene matches. The CDR3 protein is CASSFGDRGSEQYF. CDR3 nucleotide sequence: TGTGCCAGCAGCTTTGGGGACAGGGGAAGCGAGCAGTACTTC.

The table lists this clone with a count of one. CDR3 bases: TGTGCCAGCAGTTTAGCCGCGGAGCAGTTCTTC. This gives the protein CASSLAAEQFF. The V call is TRBV27, the J call TRBJ2-1; no firm D call. The V end was cut by 2 bases, the J end by 10 bases, with 6 bases between. The length of the CDR3 is 11 residues. The germline CDR1 and CDR2 sequences are MNHEY and SMNVEV (reference sequence).

The chain joins TRBV9 to TRBJ2-1; 8 nucleotides line up with TRBD2. Germline CDR1 reads SGDLS; CDR2 reads YYNGEE. With 0 bases clipped from V and 0 bases from J, the junction kept 2 bases outside the gene matches. CDR3 length: 16 residues. The CDR3 coding sequence is TGTGCCAGCAGCGTAGCTGGGACTAGCTCCTACAATGAGCAGTTCTTC. Protein product: CASSVAGTSSYNEQFF. Variable domain in full (rest from reference TRBV9 and TRBJ2-1): DSGVTQTPKHLITATGQRVTLRCSPRSGDLSVYWYQQSLDQGLQFLIQYYNGEERAKGNILERFSAQQFPDLHSELNLSSLELGDSALYFCASSVAGTSSYNEQFFGPGTRLTVL.

Comments on this clone: An end of the junction does not agree with germline; a read error may underlie this. This rearrangement joins TRBV27 to TRBJ1-2; 7 bases fit TRBD1. This CDR3 is built from 17 residues. Germline values: CDR1 MNHEY, CDR2 SMNVEV (reference sequence). Here the CDR3 DNA reads TGTGCCAGCAGTCTATCACCTCGACAGGGACTGAACTATGGCTACACCTTC. Its protein product is CASSLSPRQGLNYGYTF.

V usage is TRBV9 and J usage is TRBJ2-1, with D possibly being TRBD1 (6 bases). Germline V gives CDR1 SGDLS, CDR2 YYNGEE. V lost 4 bases and J lost 8, with 10 bases in between. This CDR3 has 12 residues. This CDR3 is CASSPGADEQFF. DNA of the CDR3: TGTGCCAGCAGCCCAGGGGCTGATGAGCAGTTCTTC.

CDR3 sequence: CASSSSEYNEQFF. For the CDR3, the DNA is TGTGCCAGCAGTTCGTCAGAATACAATGAGCAGTTCTTC. J is TRBJ2-1 and V is TRBV28; no clear D gene. Trimming left V 4 bases short and J 4 bases short, with 8 bases between. The CDR3 spans 13 residues. Germline V gene sequence: CDR1 MDHEN, CDR2 SYDVKM.

This clone was found a few times. The chain recombines TRBV19 with TRBJ1-5; no clear D gene. The germline V gene encodes CDR1 LNHDA and CDR2 SQIVND (reference sequence). This CDR3 is built from 13 residues. Trimming removed 1 base from V and 5 bases from J, with 6 bases in between. CDR3 region: CASSIGPDQPQHF. CDR3 nucleotides: TGTGCCAGTAGTATAGGGCCTGATCAGCCCCAGCATTTT. Combining the CDR3 with reference TRBV19 and TRBJ1-5 gives the whole variable domain DGGITQSPKYLFRKEGQNVTLSCEQNLNHDAMYWYRQDPGQGLRLIYYSQIVNDFQKGDIAEGYSVSREKKESFPLTVTSAQKNPTAFYLCASSIGPDQPQHFGDGTRLSIL.

The chain joins TRBV6-6 to TRBJ2-1; 14 bases align to TRBD2. V was pared by 5 bases and J by 10 bases, with 7 bases of the junction left unmatched. The CDR3 spans 15 residues. Germline values: CDR1 MNHNY, CDR2 SVGAGI (reference sequence). CDR3 region: CASSMGLAGAGEQFF. The CDR3, as DNA: TGTGCCAGCAGTATGGGACTAGCGGGGGCGGGGGAGCAGTTCTTC.

The V and J genes are TRBV2 and TRBJ1-5; D uncertain. The germline V gene encodes CDR1 SNHLY and CDR2 FYNNEI. Trimming left V 6 bases short and J 0 bases short, with 9 bases between. The CDR3 spans 14 residues. For the CDR3, the DNA is TGTGCCAGCAGCCCTGTAGATAGCAATCAGCCCCAGCATTTT. It codes for CASSPVDSNQPQHF. The whole variable domain, filled in from reference TRBV2 and TRBJ1-5, reads EPEVTQTPSHQVTQMGQEVILRCVPISNHLYFYWYRQILGQKVEFLVSFYNNEISEKSEIFDDQFSVERPDGSNFTLKIRSTKLEDSAMYFCASSPVDSNQPQHFGDGTRLSIL.

The CDR3 nucleotides read TGTGCCAGCAGTTTCCCCGGGAAACACTACGAGCAGTACTTC. It is translated as CASSFPGKHYEQYF. The V call is TRBV28, the J call TRBJ2-7, with D possibly TRBD2 on 5 matching bases. Trimming stripped 3 bases from V and 3 bases from J, with 12 bases between. Looked up from germline, CDR1 is MDHEN and CDR2 is SYDVKM. The CDR3 extends over 14 amino acids.

V is TRBV2 and J is TRBJ2-7, with D unresolved. The CDR3 contains 14 residues. Per the germline V gene, CDR1 is SNHLY and CDR2 is FYNNEI. V lost 1 base, J lost 0 bases, and 7 bases lay in between. CDR3 sequence reads: CASSEGSPSYEQYF. CDR3 in DNA: TGTGCCAGCAGTGAAGGCAGTCCCTCCTACGAGCAGTACTTC.

The V gene is TRBV9, the J gene TRBJ2-1; 7 nucleotides agree with TRBD2. With V trimmed by 4 bases and J by 9 bases, 10 bases remained unmatched. The CDR3 loop spans 14 amino acids. From germline, CDR1 is SGDLS and CDR2 YYNGEE. The CDR3 spells CASSLGTNGAEQFF. For the CDR3, the DNA is TGTGCCAGCAGCCTCGGGACTAACGGGGCTGAGCAGTTCTTC.

The chain couples TRBV19 to TRBJ1-3, with 8 bases lining up with TRBD1. The CDR3 runs to 14 residues. CDR1 is LNHDA, CDR2 SQIVND, per germline (reference sequence). The junction had 9 bases not matched to a gene; V was cut back by 6 bases and J by 8 bases. The CDR3 spells CASRLTGVMDTIYF. The CDR3 bases are TGTGCCAGTAGACTGACAGGGGTGATGGACACCATATATTTT.

Written as DNA, the CDR3 is TGTGCCAGCAGCTTAGCGCGGGCGGCTGGAAACACCATATATTTT. Its translation: CASSLARAAGNTIYF. The chain combines TRBV7-6 with TRBJ1-3; D gene unclear. The CDR3 is 15 residues long. Trimming removed 0 bases at V and 2 bases at J, with 8 bases between. Germline V lookup: CDR1 SGHVS, CDR2 FNYEAQ. Looking up the rest from reference TRBV7-6 and TRBJ1-3 gives the full variable domain: GAGVSQSPRYKVTKRGQDVALRCDPISGHVSLYWYRQALGQGPEFLTYFNYEAQQDKSGLPNDRFSAERPEGSISTLTIQRTEQRDSAMYRCASSLARAAGNTIYFGEGSWLTVV.

This chain connects TRBV7-9 to TRBJ2-1; TRBD1 might be the D (5 bases). Germline V gives CDR1 SEHNR, CDR2 FQNEAQ (reference sequence). The V end was cut by 5 bases, the J end by 7 bases, with 18 bases between. The CDR3 is 15 amino acids. Here the CDR3 reads CASSHSQGTRNEQFF. The CDR3 nucleotides are TGTGCCAGCAGCCACAGTCAGGGCACGAGGAATGAGCAGTTCTTC.

The chain is built from TRBV5-1 and TRBJ2-3, with D maybe TRBD1 (5 bases). Trimming left V 1 base short and J 0 bases short, with 12 bases between. The CDR3 runs to 16 residues. Germline CDR1 is SGHRS and CDR2 is YFSETQ. The CDR3 coding sequence is TGCGCCAGCAGCTTGTGGGGCCCAGCTAGCACAGATACGCAGTATTTT. Amino acids: CASSLWGPASTDTQYF.

The V and J genes are TRBV6-1 and TRBJ1-5; TRBD1 is a possible D gene (5 bases). CDR3 length: 15 residues. The V end lost 6 bases, the J end lost 0 bases, and 12 bases lay between the germline ends. The germline V gene encodes CDR1 MNHNS and CDR2 SASEGT. CDR3 in amino acids: CASSPYDSSNQPQHF. The CDR3 DNA reads as TGTGCCAGCAGCCCATACGACAGTAGCAATCAGCCCCAGCATTTT.

The chain employs TRBV9 and TRBJ2-3; weak D call: TRBD2 (5 bases). V was clipped by 0 bases and J by 1 base, with 15 bases between them. Germline CDR1 and CDR2: SGDLS and YYNGEE. The CDR3 sequence is 17 residues long. The CDR3 nucleotides read TGTGCCAGCAGCGTAGCTCTAGCACCGAGCGGCACAGATACGCAGTATTTT. This gives the protein CASSVALAPSGTDTQYF.

The J gene is TRBJ2-7, the V gene TRBV6-5; perhaps TRBD1 as D (5 bases). The CDR3 extends over 14 amino acids. Germline CDR1 MNHEY, CDR2 SVGAGI. V lost 0 bases, J lost 3 bases, and 9 bases lay in between. The CDR3 bases are TGTGCCAGCAGTTACTCAGGGGCAGACTACGAGCAGTACTTC. The encoded protein is CASSYSGADYEQYF.

This rearrangement joins TRBV2 to TRBJ2-7; 9 positions match TRBD2. V lost 2 bases, J lost 0 bases, and 14 bases stayed unmatched. This CDR3 region has 19 residues. CDR1 and CDR2 from the germline V gene are SNHLY and FYNNEI. Here the CDR3 reads CASSESLLGLAGTSYEQYF. As DNA, the CDR3 is TGTGCCAGCAGTGAATCACTCTTGGGTCTAGCGGGGACCTCCTACGAGCAGTACTTC.